Shown below are 32 T cell receptor beta chains from a single sample sequenced in a study of circulating and synovial CD4+ cells in juvenile arthritis. Generated by immunoSEQ multiplex PCR, the TCRdb table keeps only in-frame clones and is missing some. In the table there are 39,000 or so clones, roughly 94% of which are singletons. What was sequenced was CD4+ T cells from blood. The receptors stem from a human donor with juvenile idiopathic arthritis.

The J gene is TRBJ2-3, the V gene TRBV7-3; D is perhaps TRBD2 (6 bases). The CDR3 has 14 residues. Per germline, CDR1 SGHTA and CDR2 FQGTGA. Between the trimmed V and J ends, which lost 2 bases and 5 bases, there was a span of 11 bases. CDR3 residues: CASSLLSSVDTQYF. CDR3 DNA sequence: TGTGCCAGCAGCTTACTGTCTAGCGTAGATACGCAGTATTTT.

The rearrangement joins TRBV4-2 to TRBJ1-2; TRBD1 matches 10 bases. This CDR3 region has 15 residues. Trimming at V came to 3 bases and at J to 2 bases, leaving 3 bases not matched to a gene. Germline assignment: CDR1 LGHNA and CDR2 YNFKEQ. CDR3 residues: CASSQETGGNYGYTF. The CDR3 nucleotides are TGTGCCAGCAGCCAGGAGACAGGGGGCAACTATGGCTACACCTTC.

The genes are TRBV5-6 and TRBJ1-2; 11 nucleotides agree with TRBD1. Germline V gene sequence: CDR1 SGHDT, CDR2 YYEEEE. This CDR3 is 15 amino acids long. Germline trimming cut 5 bases from V and 7 bases from J; bases unmatched to any gene: 10. CDR3 sequence (DNA): TGTGCCAGCAGAGGACCGGGACAGGGGGTTGGTGGCTACACCTTC. Amino acids: CASRGPGQGVGGYTF.

The chain links TRBV2 to TRBJ2-5; D is uncertain. The J call may be in error: the DNA end matches TRBJ2-7 better. The V gene's germline CDR1 is SNHLY and CDR2 FYNNEI. The CDR3 is made up of 13 amino acids. CDR3 in amino acids: CASSENRHYEQYF. As DNA, the CDR3 is TGTGCCAGCAGTGAGAACCGTCACTACGAGCAGTACTTC.

The rearrangement joins TRBV7-9 to TRBJ1-5, with 8 bases lining up with TRBD1. The V and J ends lost 5 bases and 3 bases, in that order; junction bases with no gene match: 3. Germline V CDR1 and CDR2: SEHNR, FQNEAQ (reference sequence). The CDR3 sequence is 14 residues long. The chain's CDR3 is CASSRQGPNQPQHF. The CDR3 DNA reads TGTGCCAGCAGCCGACAGGGGCCCAATCAGCCCCAGCATTTT.

The chain couples TRBV15 to TRBJ1-1; D call uncertain. CDR1 and CDR2 (germline): LNHNV, YYDKDF (reference sequence). V lost 1 base and J 0 bases, leaving 6 bases between the germline ends. The CDR3 runs 14 residues. The CDR3 DNA is TGTGCCACCAGCAGAGGGCGGATGAACACTGAAGCTTTCTTT. It specifies CATSRGRMNTEAFF.

The genes are TRBV19 and TRBJ1-2; 9 nucleotides agree with TRBD1. This CDR3 contains 16 residues. Germline V CDR1 and CDR2: LNHDA, SQIVND (reference sequence). The V segment lost 5 bases and the J segment 5 bases; nucleotides outside the gene matches: 12. The CDR3 sequence is CASSSTDRGARYGYTF. CDR3 DNA sequence: TGTGCCAGTAGTTCGACGGACAGGGGCGCGCGATATGGCTACACCTTC.

The J gene is TRBJ2-7, the V gene TRBV7-2; TRBD1 matches 7 bases. Germline trimming cut 5 bases from V and 2 bases from J; bases unmatched to any gene: 12. The CDR3 covers 16 residues. The germline V gene encodes CDR1 SGHTA and CDR2 FQGNSA. The CDR3 is CASSPEPRTGAYEQYF. The CDR3 DNA sequence: TGTGCCAGCAGCCCCGAACCCCGGACAGGAGCCTACGAGCAGTACTTC.

The chain links TRBV7-3 to TRBJ1-1; D unresolved. Between the trimmed V and J ends, which lost 5 bases and 3 bases, there was a span of 10 bases. Germline CDR1 is SGHTA and CDR2 is FQGTGA. The CDR3 is made up of 13 amino acids. CDR3 sequence (DNA): TGTGCCAGCAGCCCCCTAGGTGACACTGAAGCTTTCTTT. It translates to CASSPLGDTEAFF.

This sequence joins TRBV27 and TRBJ2-5; D may be TRBD2 (6 bases). CDR3 length: 15 amino acids. V dropped 3 bases and J dropped 5 bases, with 16 bases sitting between them. Germline CDR1 MNHEY, CDR2 SMNVEV (reference sequence). Written as DNA, the CDR3 is TGTGCCAGCAGTTTTGGCGGGGCCCGCCGGGAGACCCAGTACTTC. This translates into CASSFGGARRETQYF.

This clone was picked up a small number of times. The J gene is TRBJ1-5, the V gene TRBV18; the D gene is possibly TRBD1 (6 bases). This CDR3 region has 12 residues. Looked up from germline, CDR1 is KGHSH and CDR2 is LQKENI. Between the trimmed V and J ends, which lost 3 bases and 8 bases, there was a span of 8 bases. CDR3 DNA sequence: TGTGCCAGCTCACCGAAGGGGGAGCCCCAGCATTTT. The encoded protein is CASSPKGEPQHF.

The chain couples TRBV19 to TRBJ1-4; 7 nucleotides match TRBD1. CDR1 LNHDA and CDR2 SQIVND come from the germline V gene (reference sequence). Trimming cost V 7 bases and J 6 bases; bases outside gene matches: 8. The CDR3 runs 14 residues. The CDR3 here is CASTLTGLDEKLFF. The CDR3 DNA follows: TGTGCCAGTACCTTGACAGGGCTCGATGAAAAACTGTTTTTT.

The chain couples TRBV5-4 to TRBJ2-1; TRBD2 aligns across 10 bases. From germline, CDR1 is SGHNT and CDR2 YYREEE (reference sequence). The CDR3 extends over 13 amino acids. V was pared by 2 bases and J by 9 bases, with 2 bases of the junction left unmatched. The CDR3 spells CASSLAGGLEQFF. The CDR3 DNA reads as TGTGCCAGCAGCTTAGCGGGGGGGCTTGAGCAGTTCTTC.

V and J are TRBV18 and TRBJ1-5; possibly TRBD1 for D (6 bases). With 3 bases removed from V and 6 bases from J, the gap between germline ends came to 15 bases. Looked up from germline, CDR1 is KGHSH and CDR2 is LQKENI. The CDR3 has 15 residues. This CDR3 reads CASSPRAGEGQPQHF. The CDR3 region has the DNA TGTGCCAGCTCACCCCGGGCAGGGGAAGGTCAGCCCCAGCATTTT.

This clone has a single count. The rearrangement links TRBV18 to TRBJ2-7, with 9 bases lining up with TRBD2. The germline gives CDR1 KGHSH, CDR2 LQKENI. The CDR3 contains 14 residues. J was trimmed by 2 bases and V by 3 bases; bases with no gene match: 2. Here the CDR3 reads CASSPQRGAYEQYF. The CDR3 region has the DNA TGTGCCAGCTCACCCCAGCGGGGGGCCTACGAGCAGTACTTC.

The count of this clone is one. The CDR3 sequence: CASSVQVLAEPYEQYF. The DNA of the CDR3 is TGTGCCAGCAGTGTTCAGGTCTTGGCAGAGCCCTACGAGCAGTACTTC. The chain carries TRBV2 and TRBJ2-7; D call uncertain. Germline V gene sequence: CDR1 SNHLY, CDR2 FYNNEI. CDR3 size: 16 residues. V lost 4 bases to trimming and J lost 2 bases, with 18 bases between them. Looking up the rest from reference TRBV2 and TRBJ2-7 gives the full variable domain: EPEVTQTPSHQVTQMGQEVILRCVPISNHLYFYWYRQILGQKVEFLVSFYNNEISEKSEIFDDQFSVERPDGSNFTLKIRSTKLEDSAMYFCASSVQVLAEPYEQYFGPGTRLTVT.

CDR3 DNA: TGTGCCAGCAGTTTATTCTGGACTCCCAACACCGGGGAGCTGTTTTTT. Its protein is CASSLFWTPNTGELFF. The chain is built from TRBV27 and TRBJ2-2; TRBD2 is a possible D gene (5 bases). CDR3 length: 16 amino acids. V was trimmed by 1 base and J by 2 bases, leaving 11 bases between them. Germline V gives CDR1 MNHEY, CDR2 SMNVEV (reference sequence).

The table lists this clone with a count of one. The V call is TRBV7-3, the J call TRBJ2-7, with TRBD1 matching over 9 bases. Trimming removed 5 bases from V and 4 bases from J; junction bases left unmatched: 3. Germline-derived CDR1 and CDR2 are SGHTA and FQGTGA. The CDR3 contains 13 residues. CDR3 nucleotide sequence: TGTGCCAGCAGCCCCGGGACAGGGTACGAGCAGTACTTC. Its protein product is CASSPGTGYEQYF.

V is TRBV19 and J is TRBJ2-3; 7 bases align to TRBD1. The germline CDR1 and CDR2 sequences are LNHDA and SQIVND (reference sequence). The CDR3 loop spans 14 amino acids. V lost 6 bases to trimming and J lost 3 bases; unmatched junction nucleotides: 6. DNA of the CDR3: TGTGCCAGTAGAAGGGGGCTTGGAACAGATACGCAGTATTTT. Its protein is CASRRGLGTDTQYF.

In this sample, this clone turned up once. The CDR3 loop is CASSYSASLTYNEQFF. The CDR3 DNA sequence: TGTGCCAGCAGTTACTCCGCTAGTCTTACCTACAATGAGCAGTTCTTC. This chain links TRBV6-5 with TRBJ2-1; D gene ambiguous. Per germline, CDR1 MNHEY and CDR2 SVGAGI. The CDR3 runs to 16 residues. With 0 bases removed from V and 2 bases from J, the gap between germline ends came to 11 bases.

The chain joins TRBV7-2 to TRBJ2-7, with 10 bases that match TRBD1. Germline CDR1 and CDR2: SGHTA and FQGNSA. V lost 5 bases, J lost 5 bases, and 3 bases stayed unmatched. The length of the CDR3 is 13 residues. CDR3 coding DNA: TGTGCCAGCAGCGCGGACAGGGGGAACGAGCAGTACTTC. Its translation is CASSADRGNEQYF. Drawing the rest from reference TRBV7-2 and TRBJ2-7, the complete variable domain is GAGVSQSPSNKVTEKGKDVELRCDPISGHTALYWYRQSLGQGLEFLIYFQGNSAPDKSGLPSDRFSAERTGGSVSTLTIQRTQQEDSAVYLCASSADRGNEQYFGPGTRLTVT.

The chain is built from TRBV4-2 and TRBJ2-1; 8 nucleotides line up with TRBD2. Trimming at V came to 3 bases and at J to 4 bases, leaving 11 bases not matched to a gene. CDR1 is LGHNA, CDR2 YNFKEQ, per germline. The CDR3 loop spans 17 amino acids. CDR3 sequence (DNA): TGTGCCAGCAGCCAGGCCACTAGTCTAGCGGGTTACAATGAGCAGTTCTTC. It is translated as CASSQATSLAGYNEQFF.

This rearrangement joins TRBV4-3 to TRBJ2-1, with D tentatively TRBD1 (6 bases). CDR1 is LGHNA and CDR2 is YSLEER in the germline V gene. Trimming removed 4 bases from V and 4 bases from J, with 17 bases in between. The CDR3 has 16 amino acids. CDR3 residues: CASSREHLRGYNEQFF. As DNA, the CDR3 is TGCGCCAGCAGCCGAGAACACCTTAGGGGGTACAATGAGCAGTTCTTC.

CDR3 nucleotide sequence: TGTGCCAGCAGGAGTATTAGCGGCACAGATACGCAGTATTTT. Amino acid sequence: CASRSISGTDTQYF. This chain links TRBV11-1 with TRBJ2-3, with a tentative D call TRBD2 (5 bases). This CDR3 region has 14 residues. Germline V gene data show CDR1 as SGHAT and CDR2 as FQDESV (reference sequence). The V end was cut by 6 bases, the J end by 1 base, with 11 bases between. The full variable domain, completed using reference TRBV11-1 and TRBJ2-3, is EAEVAQSPRYKITEKSQAVAFWCDPISGHATLYWYRQILGQGPELLVQFQDESVVDDSQLPKDRFSAERLKGVDSTLKIQPAELGDSAMYLCASRSISGTDTQYFGPGTRLTVL.

The chain joins TRBV7-9 to TRBJ1-6; 7 bases fit TRBD1. V trimming: 5 bases; J trimming: 0 bases; junction bases outside the gene matches: 4. Germline V gene data show CDR1 as SEHNR and CDR2 as FQNEAQ (reference sequence). There are 16 residues in the CDR3. CDR3 nucleotide sequence: TGTGCCAGCAGCCGGGGACAGAGCTCCTATAATTCACCCCTCCACTTT. Its translation: CASSRGQSSYNSPLHF.

The chain couples TRBV7-6 to TRBJ2-7; D might be TRBD2 (5 bases). V was cut by 1 base and J by 2 bases, with 12 bases left in between. The CDR3 length is 15 residues. Germline loops: CDR1 SGHVS, CDR2 FNYEAQ. The CDR3 loop is CASSLDASPAYEQYF. Written as DNA, the CDR3 is TGTGCCAGCAGCTTAGATGCTAGCCCGGCCTACGAGCAGTACTTC.

The chain uses TRBV9 and TRBJ2-3; TRBD2 matches at 11 bases. V dropped 3 bases and J dropped 6; count of bases not matched to a gene: 6. Germline V gene lookup returns CDR1 SGDLS and CDR2 YYNGEE. CDR3 length equals 15 residues. The CDR3, as DNA: TGTGCCAGCAGCGCTAGCGGGGGGCGGGAGGATACGCAGTATTTT. It specifies CASSASGGREDTQYF.

This chain joins TRBV7-3 and TRBJ2-5; TRBD1 agrees at 7 bases. This CDR3 comprises 13 residues. After removal of 5 bases from V and 7 bases from J, the junction contained 7 bases not matched to a gene. Germline values: CDR1 SGHTA, CDR2 FQGTGA. The CDR3 nucleotides are TGTGCCAGCAGCCTCGACAGGACAGGGACCCAGTACTTC. Translation gives CASSLDRTGTQYF.

This clone was observed a few times. The chain joins TRBV19 to TRBJ1-2; maybe TRBD1 (6 bases). Trimming took 4 bases from V and 5 from J, leaving 11 bases between them. CDR1 is LNHDA and CDR2 is SQIVND in the germline V gene (reference sequence). The CDR3 is 13 amino acids. The CDR3 DNA sequence: TGTGCCAGTAGTACGCCACAGGGATATGGCTACACCTTC. Protein: CASSTPQGYGYTF.

The genes are TRBV7-9 and TRBJ1-4; D remains ambiguous. V lost 1 base and J lost 5, with 11 bases in between. Germline values: CDR1 SEHNR, CDR2 FQNEAQ (reference sequence). CDR3 size: 15 residues. The CDR3 bases are TGTGCCAGCAGCTTAGTCGACACTTCGAATGAAAAACTGTTTTTT. It codes for CASSLVDTSNEKLFF. The variable domain in full, completed from reference TRBV7-9 and TRBJ1-4, reads DTGVSQNPRHKITKRGQNVTFRCDPISEHNRLYWYRQTLGQGPEFLTYFQNEAQLEKSRLLSDRFSAERPKGSFSTLEIQRTEQGDSAMYLCASSLVDTSNEKLFFGSGTQLSVL.

CDR3 residues: CASGGPTDTQYF. The CDR3 nucleotides are TGTGCTAGTGGTGGGCCAACAGATACGCAGTATTTT. The J gene is TRBJ2-3, the V gene TRBV12-5; no reliable D call. The CDR3 length is 12 residues. Germline CDR1 and CDR2: LGHNT and FRNRAP. Trimming shortened V by 5 bases and J by 3 bases, and 6 bases separated the two germline ends.

The V gene is TRBV5-4, the J gene TRBJ2-7, with a tentative D call TRBD2 (5 bases). Deletions cut 3 bases from V and 3 bases from J, with 16 bases between. Germline CDR1 SGHNT, CDR2 YYREEE (reference sequence). There are 15 residues in the CDR3. The CDR3 nucleotides read TGTGCCAGCAGCTCAGCAGGCGGGCGAAACTACGAGCAGTACTTC. It specifies CASSSAGGRNYEQYF.